Sequencing of this T cell receptor (beta chain) was carried out in a study of blood T cell repertoires in COVID-19. Study at large: PBMCs, B-cell-depleted T cells, or T cells provided the cDNA or gDNA that made up the material.

Cohorts were based on clinical histories the participants reported. The recovered donors of Cohort 3 showed two negative PCRs, clearance, or symptom resolution. Sequenced by immunoSEQ multiplex PCR; TCRdb stores in-frame clones only, minus some. This sample yields about 300,000 clones, of which about 85% are seen a single time; 5.5% to 7% belongs to the top ten. Trimming removed 5 bases at V and 0 bases at J, with 8 bases between. The germline V gene encodes CDR1 LNHDA and CDR2 SQIVND (reference sequence). This CDR3 spans 14 amino acids. Worth noting for this clone: Different DNA sequences within this sample yield the same CDR3.

The receptor comes from a woman aged 30 to 39 who had recovered from COVID-19. The chain combines TRBV19 with TRBJ1-5; no clear D. The sample comprised PBMCs or T cells enriched from blood (not recorded which). The CDR3 here is CASSRDYSNQPQHF. The CDR3 DNA is TGTGCCAGTAGTCGGGATTATAGCAATCAGCCCCAGCATTTT.